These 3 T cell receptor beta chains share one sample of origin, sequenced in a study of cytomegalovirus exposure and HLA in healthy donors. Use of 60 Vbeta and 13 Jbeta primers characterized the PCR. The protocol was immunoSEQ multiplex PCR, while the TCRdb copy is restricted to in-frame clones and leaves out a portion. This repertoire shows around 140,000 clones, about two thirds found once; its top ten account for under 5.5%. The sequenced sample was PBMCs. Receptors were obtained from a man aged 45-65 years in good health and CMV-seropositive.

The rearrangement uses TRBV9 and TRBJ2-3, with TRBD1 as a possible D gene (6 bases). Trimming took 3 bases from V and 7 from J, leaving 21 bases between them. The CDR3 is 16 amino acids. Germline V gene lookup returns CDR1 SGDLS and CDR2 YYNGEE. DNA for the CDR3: TGTGCCAGCAGCGATACTGGCAGGGGTGGCGTAAATACGCAGTATTTT. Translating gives CASSDTGRGGVNTQYF.

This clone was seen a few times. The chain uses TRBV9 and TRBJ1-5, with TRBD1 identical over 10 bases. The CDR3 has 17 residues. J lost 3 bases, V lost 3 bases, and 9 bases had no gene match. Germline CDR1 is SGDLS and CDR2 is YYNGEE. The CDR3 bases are TGTGCCAGCAGCGGGGGGACAGGGGACACCCTCAATCAGCCCCAGCATTTT. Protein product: CASSGGTGDTLNQPQHF.

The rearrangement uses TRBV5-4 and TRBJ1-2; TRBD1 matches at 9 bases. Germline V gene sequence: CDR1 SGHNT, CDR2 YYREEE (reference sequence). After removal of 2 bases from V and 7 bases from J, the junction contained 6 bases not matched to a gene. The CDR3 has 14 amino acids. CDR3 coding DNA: TGTGCCAGCAGCTTTGGGGACAGGGTCTCTGGCTACACCTTC. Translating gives CASSFGDRVSGYTF. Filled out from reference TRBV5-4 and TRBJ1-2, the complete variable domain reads ETGVTQSPTHLIKTRGQQVTLRCSSQSGHNTVSWYQQALGQGPQFIFQYYREEENGRGNFPPRFSGLQFPNYSSELNVNALELDDSALYLCASSFGDRVSGYTFGSGTRLTVV.